Presented here are 21 T cell receptor beta chains from one specimen sequenced in a study of blood T cell repertoires in COVID-19. Clones were read by immunoSEQ multiplex PCR, and TCRdb kept only the in-frame ones, dropping some. This sample yields approximately 390,000 clones, of which 90% are seen a single time; roughly 6.8% belongs to the top ten. Source material: peripheral blood. Receptors originate from a man aged 18-30 years with active or convalescent COVID-19.

The rearrangement links TRBV7-2 to TRBJ1-5, with D unclear. The CDR3 spans 14 residues. CDR1 SGHTA and CDR2 FQGNSA come from the germline V gene. Trimming stripped 8 bases from V and 4 bases from J, with 15 bases between. CDR3 nucleotides: TGTGCCAGCGGAAGGGTCGGGGAAAATCAGCCCCAGCATTTT. Translation gives CASGRVGENQPQHF. Full variable domain (remainder filled in from reference TRBV7-2 and TRBJ1-5): GAGVSQSPSNKVTEKGKDVELRCDPISGHTALYWYRQSLGQGLEFLIYFQGNSAPDKSGLPSDRFSAERTGGSVSTLTIQRTQQEDSAVYLCASGRVGENQPQHFGDGTRLSIL.

This rearrangement joins TRBV7-3 to TRBJ1-2, with D possibly matching TRBD1 (5 bases). The germline CDR1 and CDR2 sequences are SGHTA and FQGTGA. V gave up 2 bases and J gave up 4 bases, with 14 bases separating them. The CDR3 extends over 15 amino acids. The CDR3 sequence: CASSLDGSGIYGYTF. The CDR3 coding sequence is TGTGCCAGCAGCTTAGATGGCTCAGGGATCTATGGCTACACCTTC.

A note on this clone: The conserved closing phenylalanine or tryptophan is absent in this CDR3, likely reflecting a read error. Because the CDR3's place on the DNA is in doubt, the DNA is left out and the CDR3 is given as listed by TCRdb. The chain combines TRBV28 with TRBJ1-2; no DNA check was done on the table's D call, TRBD1. CDR1 MDHEN and CDR2 SYDVKM come from the germline V gene. Termini included, the CDR3 measures 13 amino acids. The chain's CDR3 is CASSRDREITTFL.

This chain's CDR3 is CASSSGGAGANVLTF. CDR3 sequence (DNA): TGTGCCAGTAGTTCCGGGGGGGCTGGGGCCAACGTCCTGACTTTC. V is TRBV19 and J is TRBJ2-6; 8 bases agree with TRBD2. Germline V gene sequence: CDR1 LNHDA, CDR2 SQIVND (reference sequence). Unmatched junction bases numbered 2, after V lost 5 bases and J lost 2 bases. The CDR3 length is 15 residues.

This clone was counted at least ten times. The V and J genes are TRBV29-1 and TRBJ2-1, with TRBD1 matching over 7 bases. The V gene end was trimmed by 2 bases and the J gene end by 0 bases; junction bases not matched to a gene: 1. The CDR3 is 14 amino acids. Germline assignment: CDR1 SQVTM and CDR2 ANQGSEA. CDR3 in DNA: TGCAGCGTTGAAAGGGACAGCTCCTACAATGAGCAGTTCTTC. Residues: CSVERDSSYNEQFF.

The V and J genes are TRBV6-5 and TRBJ1-6; TRBD1 agrees at 9 bases. The CDR3 runs 14 residues. In germline, CDR1 is MNHEY, CDR2 SVGAGI. Losses at the gene ends were 4 bases for V and 8 bases for J; bases not matched to a gene: 3. The CDR3 here is CASSFTGGDSPLHF. CDR3 sequence (DNA): TGTGCCAGCAGTTTCACAGGGGGCGATTCACCCCTCCACTTT.

The chain combines TRBV19 with TRBJ1-2; the D gene is possibly TRBD1 (5 bases). CDR1 and CDR2 from the germline V gene are LNHDA and SQIVND (reference sequence). This CDR3 contains 13 residues. Trimming cost V 1 base and J 6 bases, with 9 bases left between them. CDR3: CASSIVPRDGYTF. The DNA of the CDR3 is TGTGCCAGTAGTATAGTACCCAGGGATGGCTACACCTTC. Variable domain in full (rest from reference TRBV19 and TRBJ1-2): DGGITQSPKYLFRKEGQNVTLSCEQNLNHDAMYWYRQDPGQGLRLIYYSQIVNDFQKGDIAEGYSVSREKKESFPLTVTSAQKNPTAFYLCASSIVPRDGYTFGSGTRLTVV.

V is TRBV30 and J is TRBJ1-5; D uncertain. Germline V gene sequence: CDR1 GTSNPN, CDR2 SVGIG (reference sequence). Trimming cost V 3 bases and J 1 base, with 16 bases left between them. The CDR3 totals 16 residues. The CDR3 DNA reads TGTGCCTGGAGCGGTCCCGGGGTCAGGAGCAATCAGCCCCAGCATTTT. Encoded protein: CAWSGPGVRSNQPQHF.

This chain connects TRBV19 to TRBJ1-1, with D possibly matching TRBD1 (6 bases). This CDR3 has 14 residues. Germline CDR1 LNHDA, CDR2 SQIVND (reference sequence). Trimming stripped 7 bases from V and 4 bases from J, with 16 bases between. The CDR3 DNA is TGTGCCAGTACCAGAGTCCGGGACACCACTGAAGCTTTCTTT. This gives the protein CASTRVRDTTEAFF.

This rearrangement joins TRBV5-6 to TRBJ2-2; no clear D. The CDR3 has 12 residues. Trimming stripped 2 bases from V and 5 bases from J, with 4 bases between. The V gene's germline CDR1 is SGHDT and CDR2 YYEEEE. CDR3 nucleotide sequence: TGTGCCAGCAGCTTTATAACCGGGGAGCTGTTTTTT. This sequence encodes CASSFITGELFF.

The rearrangement uses TRBV6-5 and TRBJ2-7, with D possibly matching TRBD2 (5 bases). The CDR3 loop spans 13 amino acids. CDR1 and CDR2 (germline): MNHEY, SVGAGI. V lost 6 bases and J lost 0, with 9 bases in between. Here the CDR3 reads CASRPGTSYEQYF. Here the CDR3 DNA reads TGTGCCAGCAGACCGGGAACCTCCTACGAGCAGTACTTC.

J is TRBJ2-5 and V is TRBV19; 8 nucleotides match TRBD2. The CDR3 spans 15 residues. After removal of 6 bases from V and 1 base from J, the junction contained 7 bases not matched to a gene. In germline, CDR1 is LNHDA, CDR2 SQIVND (reference sequence). CDR3 region: CASRKTGTSQETQYF. CDR3 nucleotides: TGTGCCAGTAGAAAAACCGGGACTAGCCAAGAGACCCAGTACTTC.

This chain joins TRBV7-9 and TRBJ2-1, with a possible D match to TRBD2 (6 bases). The CDR3 runs 15 residues. Per the germline V gene, CDR1 is SEHNR and CDR2 is FQNEAQ (reference sequence). V shed 1 base and J shed 0 bases, with 7 bases lying between them. For the CDR3, the DNA is TGTGCCAGCAGCTTAGACGGGAGCTCCTACAATGAGCAGTTCTTC. Translated: CASSLDGSSYNEQFF.

The chain uses TRBV18 and TRBJ1-1, with D hard to call. V was clipped by 2 bases and J by 5 bases, with 15 bases between them. This CDR3 has 15 residues. Germline V gene data show CDR1 as KGHSH and CDR2 as LQKENI. CDR3 coding DNA: TGTGCCAGCTCACCAGGAGGGAACCCGAGGACTGAAGCTTTCTTT. This encodes CASSPGGNPRTEAFF. Complete variable domain (other parts from reference TRBV18 and TRBJ1-1): NAGVMQNPRHLVRRRGQEARLRCSPMKGHSHVYWYRQLPEEGLKFMVYLQKENIIDESGMPKERFSAEFPKEGPSILRIQQVVRGDSAAYFCASSPGGNPRTEAFFGQGTRLTVV.

The chain combines TRBV27 with TRBJ1-6, with D maybe TRBD1 (6 bases). Germline CDR1 reads MNHEY; CDR2 reads SMNVEV (reference sequence). Trimming left V 7 bases short and J 2 bases short, with 18 bases between. The CDR3 contains 17 residues. CDR3 nucleotide sequence: TGTGCCAGCAAACCCAGGGGCGACAGCACCTATAATTCACCCCTCCACTTT. This codes for CASKPRGDSTYNSPLHF.

The chain combines TRBV7-3 with TRBJ1-2; D unclear. The CDR3 contains 15 residues. CDR1 and CDR2 (germline): SGHTA, FQGTGA. V shed 1 base and J shed 6 bases, with 15 bases lying between them. This CDR3 is CASSLRYRGNDGYTF. In nucleotides, the CDR3 is TGTGCCAGCAGCTTAAGGTACCGAGGGAACGATGGCTACACCTTC.

The chain joins TRBV6-2 or TRBV6-3 to TRBJ1-4, with D perhaps TRBD1 (5 bases). This CDR3 has 14 residues. V was shortened by 0 bases and J by 7 bases, with 9 bases between the two germline ends. From germline, CDR1 is MNHEY and CDR2 SVGEGT. CDR3 loop: CASSYSIGAEKLFF. The CDR3 nucleotides read TGTGCCAGCAGTTACTCGATAGGGGCTGAAAAACTGTTTTTT.

J is TRBJ1-2 and V is TRBV28; 8 bases are shared with TRBD1. V was pared by 5 bases and J by 4 bases, with 6 bases of the junction left unmatched. CDR1 and CDR2 (germline): MDHEN, SYDVKM. The CDR3 covers 14 residues. The DNA for the CDR3 is TGTGCCAGCAGTCACGGGACAGGAGTCTATGGCTACACCTTC. This encodes CASSHGTGVYGYTF.

The V gene is TRBV6-5, the J gene TRBJ2-7; 12 bases agree with TRBD1. The length of the CDR3 is 16 residues. The germline V gene has CDR1 MNHEY and CDR2 SVGAGI. The ends lost 4 bases at V and 3 bases at J; junction bases unmatched: 7. CDR3 sequence reads: CASSLGQGAGYYEQYF. DNA of the CDR3: TGTGCCAGCAGTTTGGGACAGGGGGCGGGATACTACGAGCAGTACTTC.

The chain recombines TRBV5-1 with TRBJ1-5; TRBD1 is a possible D gene (6 bases). V was trimmed by 3 bases and J by 5 bases, leaving 12 bases between them. Germline-derived CDR1 and CDR2 are SGHRS and YFSETQ. This CDR3 is 14 amino acids long. CDR3 loop: CASSYTAGDQPQHF. Here the CDR3 DNA reads TGCGCCAGCAGCTACACGGCAGGGGATCAGCCCCAGCATTTT.

This rearrangement joins TRBV7-2 to TRBJ1-2, with D perhaps TRBD1 (6 bases). The CDR3 is 18 amino acids. V was pared by 2 bases and J by 1 base, with 20 bases between. CDR1 is SGHTA and CDR2 is FQGNSA in the germline V gene. The CDR3 region has the DNA TGTGCCAGCAGCTTAATGCGTCGGACGCAGGGGAATAACTATGGCTACACCTTC. Encoded protein: CASSLMRRTQGNNYGYTF.